Described below is a single T cell receptor (beta chain) sequence and its context. The data were obtained in a study of blood T cell repertoires in COVID-19. Study-level background: Samples taken during acute and convalescent COVID-19 were collected in the United States, Italy and Spain. Sources were T cells, B-cell-depleted T cells, or PBMCs; the material itself was cDNA or gDNA.

V lost 3 bases and J lost 10, with 12 bases in between. The CDR3 sequence is 12 residues long. Study processing details: From reference gene primer amplification, estimates of nucleated cell counts were derived. Produced via immunoSEQ multiplex PCR; TCRdb's table is partial and in-frame only. That table supplies the V and J calls and clone size; D and trimming were determined from the DNA. The data show about 120,000 clones, around 85% seen once. This sequence was found in a human donor in a cohort sampled during active COVID-19. The chain joins TRBV12-3 or TRBV12-4 to TRBJ1-1; a weak D match, TRBD1 (6 bases). Material for sequencing was peripheral blood. The CDR3 loop reads CASSFTGKGAFF. DNA for the CDR3: TGTGCCAGCAGTTTTACAGGGAAGGGAGCTTTCTTT.